Included here is one T cell receptor beta chain sequence, with context. It has no known antigen specificity. Base-call qualities are not available, and no considerably larger clone is one nucleotide away. This entry is derived from a study of blood T cell repertoires in COVID-19 (dated by TCRdb to about 2020). A note on the overall study: The collaborator samples originated in the United States, Italy and Spain and spanned the acute and convalescent phases of COVID-19. The prospective study material was composed of cDNA or gDNA derived from T cells, B-cell-depleted T cells, or PBMCs. Deeply sampled blood TCRbeta repertoires from subjects exposed to, actively infected with, or recovered from COVID-19 were included in the dataset. A freely available public database, intended as a resource for researchers studying the immune response to SARS-CoV-2, is where the repertoires were released. The samples were drawn from the first 160 participants of the ongoing ImmuneRACE study and from more than 1,000 subjects provided by 6 global collaborators. The sample metadata nearly always contained a de-identified subject ID, COVID-19 status, age in years and sex. Where HLA class I and class II types were available, the types were taken from metadata supplied by the sample provider, not from assay-based typing.

Broader findings and caveats from the paper: Clinical and demographic metadata were provided uncurated, with the amount varying by source and participant.

CDR1 is given as SGHTA and CDR2 as FQGTGA, both from the germline V gene. The CDR3 sequence holds 13 residues, the cysteine and phenylalanine included. Only CDR3 DNA remains: 39 bases, in frame from the first base. Trimming at the junction amounts to 5 bases on V and 8 bases on J, and the germline ends lie 15 bases apart. In Seattle, one collaborating source enrolled patients while the infection was active and tracked those patients longitudinally over the course of disease. Whole blood was collected in K2EDTA tubes by collaborating institutions according to the institutions' own protocols. For TCRbeta analysis, collaborators shipped samples in one of three forms: frozen whole blood, isolated PBMCs, or DNA extracted from either of those sample types. TCRbeta CDR3 regions were amplified from genomic DNA by means of the immunoSEQ Assay, a bias-controlled multiplex PCR. Per the authors' processing: The number of nucleated cells in each sample was estimated from the amplification of reference gene primers within the assay. Sequence reads were collapsed and filtered to measure the absolute abundance of every unique TCRbeta CDR3 rearrangement. For each sample, productive Simpson clonality was calculated by taking the square root of Simpson's diversity index across productive rearrangements. TCRdb provides this immuneACCESS table in a form limited to in-frame rearrangements. Some clones are lacking; in checked studies, under half of them reflect an unresolved V gene, and why the rest are absent is not known. The V and J calls and clone size were taken over from that table, and D and trimming were inferred from the DNA. For this sample there are a few hundred thousand clones; about 85% appear just once. The top ten clonotypes cover 0.7% to 0.9% of the sample.

The receptor was isolated from a human donor with COVID-19, enrolled during active disease. The donor label of this sample is uncertain. This receptor chain uses TRBV7-3 and TRBJ1-2, and TRBD1 may be the D gene, going by 6 matching bases. Sequenced input: peripheral blood. The sequenced DNA: TGTGCCAGCAGCCCGGCAGGGGCGGAGGGCTACACCTTC. It translates as CASSPAGAEGYTF.